The following is a T cell receptor beta chain sequence with its context. This sample was taken from a study of low-dose radiotherapy and immunotherapy resistance in tumors. Documented time point: after trial treatment. Specified treatment: LDRT plus nivolumab, ipilimumab, low-dose cyclophosphamide and aspirin (RACIN trial). TRAV- and TRBV-specific primers, spanning alpha and beta chains, primed first-strand cDNA. A roughly 20-cycle PCR with a constant-region primer and V-primer adapter amplified TCRs. TCRdb processed the reads anew with MiXCR; each CDR3 protein has one entry. Counted here are under 40,000 distinct CDR3 sequences, less than 65% occurring once; the ten biggest clones make up 5% to 6%. Germline trimming cut 5 bases from V and 2 bases from J; bases unmatched to any gene: 11. Germline V CDR1 and CDR2: SGHRS, YFSETQ. The CDR3 spans 18 residues.

Specimen: PBMCs, collected after low-dose radiotherapy plus immunotherapy. The TCR originated in a male donor with gallbladder cancer. This chain uses TRBV5-1 with TRBJ2-3; 13 bases align to TRBD2. CDR3 protein: CASSSGSGLAGATDTQYF. The CDR3 nucleotides read TGCGCCAGCAGTTCCGGAAGCGGACTAGCGGGGGCCACAGATACGCAGTATTTT.